This T cell receptor beta chain was obtained from a study of T cell responses to AZD1222 COVID-19 vaccine (TCRdb year 2021). Describing the broader study: AZD1222 recipients with second doses at about 4 weeks or about 12 weeks were pooled, because spike-specific TCR depth and breadth did not differ between schedules. TCR sequencing was performed for approximately 240 trial participants, of whom around 200 were given two doses of AZD1222 and approximately 26 were given two doses of MenACWY control vaccine. Enrollment into the trials was organized by age into subgroups of 18-55, 56-69 and 70-plus years, and those subgroups contained roughly 150, 30 and 60 TCR-sequenced participants, respectively.

The intended sense of this specimen's time point label: baseline before first vaccination. The vaccinee samples were drawn from two UK trials, COV001 and COV002, one of which was a single-blind randomized controlled phase 2/3 trial testing AZD1222 (ChAdOx1 nCoV-19) in healthy adults. For TCRbeta chain sequencing, PBMC samples from trial participants were taken at day 0 and at day 28 after the second dose. From the germline V gene, CDR1 is MDHEN and CDR2 is SYDVKM. Trimming removed 4 bases from V and 4 bases from J, leaving 11 bases between the germline ends. The CDR3 covers 14 residues, taking in both the cysteine and the phenylalanine. Left in the record is the CDR3 DNA by itself, 42 bases read in frame from the first base. The CDR3 regions of human TCRbeta chains were subjected to immunosequencing. As for the original processing: Repertoire TCRs were checked for matches against a reference library of SARS-CoV-2-specific TCRs that had been generated using the MIRA antigen-specificity platform. Breadth meant the fraction of unique TCRs that were SARS-CoV-2-associated, whereas depth meant the fraction of total T cells that were SARS-CoV-2-associated. Using the MIRA data, each spike-specific TCR was assigned both to the spike region to which the TCR was reactive and to a CD4 or CD8 class. Log10-transformed breadth and depth values were compared by one-way ANOVA with Sidak's multiple comparisons tests. TCRdb stores this immuneACCESS table with in-frame sequences only. Part of the clones is absent; in the studies checked, under half of the shortfall reflects unresolved V genes, and no reason is known for the rest. V and J calls and clone size are those listed in that table; D and trimming were worked out from the DNA. The sample records roughly 130,000 clones, roughly nine tenths of which are singletons. Of the sample, around 3.1% is held by the ten largest clones.

Comments on this clone: Which antigen it targets is not known. No much larger clone is present one base from it, and per-base qualities are unavailable.

Study-level results and caveats: Reportedly, almost half of the unique spike-specific TCRs recognized epitopes lying outside the regions that are mutated in the B.1.351 and B.1.1.7 variants. Because no day 14 peak-response samples were available, repertoires were characterized only after the peak T cell response. Spike-specific TCR breadth and depth rose significantly after two AZD1222 doses compared with day 0 and with MenACWY recipients. The whole spike protein was spanned by vaccine-associated CD4 TCRs, and dominant responses were seen in regions 160-218 and 743-854. Participants were mostly white British and included more females than males, and it was suggested by the authors that clonal diversity may have been underestimated. In the small 56-69-year group, the increase in depth fell short of significance, most likely because of low power. Conclusions about previously exposed vaccinees are limited because only a handful of AZD1222 recipients were SARS-CoV-2 seropositive at baseline.

This receptor was taken from an adult in good health. The sample was peripheral blood, taken on day 0 of AZD1222 vaccination. The rearranged segments are TRBV28 and TRBJ2-1, with TRBD1 tentatively as D gene (5 bases match). This receptor has the CDR3 CASSSANRYNEQFF. At the DNA level, the sequence is TGTGCCAGCAGTTCGGCAAACAGGTACAATGAGCAGTTCTTC.